This T cell receptor (beta chain) was captured by sequencing in a study of regulatory T cells in long-lasting Graves disease. About the research overall: Graves' patients, diagnosed recently, had received antithyroid drugs under 3 months.

This CDR3 is built from 15 residues. V lost 0 bases and J lost 8; bases outside the gene matches: 3. Germline-derived CDR1 and CDR2 are SGHRS and YFSETQ. This clonotype was counted between two and nine times. Libraries of TCR beta came from iRepertoire HTBI primers plus Arm-PCR of CDR3 regions. TCRdb fed the multiplex PCR reads into MiXCR, producing one record per CDR3 protein. Of over 350,000 distinct CDR3 sequences listed, approximately 16% are singletons. The sample's time point: newly diagnosed GD, antithyroid drugs for less than 3 months. TCR sequences were obtained from RNA taken from PBMCs. Separately, the same data were catalogued under a study of T cells in Graves' hyperthyroidism and ophthalmopathy.

This chain connects TRBV5-1 to TRBJ1-4, with 11 bases fitting TRBD1. Sequencing was performed on peripheral blood mononuclear cells (PBMCs), taken at new diagnosis, from a patient treated with antithyroid drugs. The sequence came from a middle-aged woman with Graves disease. The chain's CDR3 is CASSLGTGGVEKLFF. Here the CDR3 DNA reads TGCGCCAGCAGCTTGGGGACAGGGGGCGTCGAAAAACTGTTTTTT. Variable domain in full (rest from reference TRBV5-1 and TRBJ1-4): KAGVTQTPRYLIKTRGQQVTLSCSPISGHRSVSWYQQTPGQGLQFLFEYFSETQRNKGNFPGRFSGRQFSNSRSEMNVSTLELGDSALYLCASSLGTGGVEKLFFGSGTQLSVL.